The clone carrying this T cell receptor beta chain showed up many times. This sample was included in a study of T cells in Graves' hyperthyroidism and ophthalmopathy. The TCR beta CDR3 regions underwent amplification using RNA transcripts as the source. HTBI primers were employed in a first-round RT-PCR of the TCR CDR3. TCRdb re-called the multiplex PCR reads through MiXCR, storing one row per CDR3 protein. The profile shows about 380,000 distinct CDR3 sequences, 11% to 15% of them singletons. Between the trimmed V and J ends, which lost 3 bases and 11 bases, there was a span of 8 bases. Per the germline V gene, CDR1 is SGHAT and CDR2 is FQNNGV. This CDR3 spans 11 amino acids.

Sequencing was performed on blood. The rearrangement joins TRBV11-2 to TRBJ2-1; a possible D gene is TRBD2 (5 bases). The sequence was obtained from a woman between 55 and 75 years old with Graves' hyperthyroidism. CDR3 sequence reads: CASSFLTKQFF. CDR3 DNA sequence: TGTGCCAGCAGCTTCTTGACTAAGCAGTTCTTC.